The text below deals with one TCR beta chain. Its target is not known. The sample originates from a study of radiation and T cells in renal cell carcinoma. Germline V CDR1 and CDR2: LNHDA, SQIVND (reference sequence). The CDR3 extends over 15 amino acids. The junction had 11 bases not matched to a gene; V was cut back by 7 bases and J by 4 bases. Overall study findings and caveats: In blood, top tumor clones expanded by 2 weeks, shrinking by 4. Baseline intratumoral clonotype presence is unknown without pretreatment biopsies.

The assay was immunoSEQ multiplex PCR, and TCRdb's table has in-frame clones only and misses some. The data hold 100,000 to 150,000 clones, with about four fifths observed a single time. Time point specified: blood 2 weeks post-SBRT. As to treatment: 15 Gy SBRT to primary tumor, nephrectomy 4 weeks later. Radiation-treated patients gave blood at baseline, week 2 and week 4. The patient's renal cell carcinoma had clear cell pathology. Material: blood, obtained from a patient whose treatment included radiotherapy and nephrectomy. This rearrangement joins TRBV19 to TRBJ2-5; TRBD2 agrees at 8 bases. The receptor's source is a man aged 45-65 years with renal cell carcinoma. CDR3 sequence reads: CASTKERGRRETQYF. The DNA of the CDR3 is TGTGCCAGTACCAAGGAGCGGGGGCGGCGAGAGACCCAGTACTTC.